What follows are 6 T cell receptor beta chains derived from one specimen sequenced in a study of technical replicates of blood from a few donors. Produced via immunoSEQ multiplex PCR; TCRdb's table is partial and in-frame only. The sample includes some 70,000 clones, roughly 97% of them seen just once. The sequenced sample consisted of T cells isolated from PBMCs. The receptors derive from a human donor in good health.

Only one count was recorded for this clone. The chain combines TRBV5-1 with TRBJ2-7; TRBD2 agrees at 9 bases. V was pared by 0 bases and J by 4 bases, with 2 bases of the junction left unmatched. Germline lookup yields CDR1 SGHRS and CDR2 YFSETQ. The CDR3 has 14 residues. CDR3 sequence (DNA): TGCGCCAGCAGCTTGGTTGCGGGAGGGTACGAGCAGTACTTC. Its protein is CASSLVAGGYEQYF.

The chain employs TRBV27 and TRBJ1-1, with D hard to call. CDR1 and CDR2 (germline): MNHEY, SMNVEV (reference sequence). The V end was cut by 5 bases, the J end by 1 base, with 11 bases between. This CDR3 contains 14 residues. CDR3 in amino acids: CASSVTPGNTEAFF. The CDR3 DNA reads TGTGCCAGCAGTGTTACCCCCGGGAACACTGAAGCTTTCTTT.

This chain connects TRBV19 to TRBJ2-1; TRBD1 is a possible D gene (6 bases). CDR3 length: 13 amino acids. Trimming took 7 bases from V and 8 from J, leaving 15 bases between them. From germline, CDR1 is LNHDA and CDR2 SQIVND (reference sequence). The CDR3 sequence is CASNPRGFHEQFF. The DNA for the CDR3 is TGTGCCAGTAACCCCAGGGGCTTTCATGAGCAGTTCTTC.

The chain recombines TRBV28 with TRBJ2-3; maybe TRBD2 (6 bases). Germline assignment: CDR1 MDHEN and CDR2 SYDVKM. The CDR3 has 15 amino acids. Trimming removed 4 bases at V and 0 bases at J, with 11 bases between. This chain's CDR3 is CASSSAGTSTDTQYF. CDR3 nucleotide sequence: TGTGCCAGCAGTTCAGCCGGGACTAGCACAGATACGCAGTATTTT.

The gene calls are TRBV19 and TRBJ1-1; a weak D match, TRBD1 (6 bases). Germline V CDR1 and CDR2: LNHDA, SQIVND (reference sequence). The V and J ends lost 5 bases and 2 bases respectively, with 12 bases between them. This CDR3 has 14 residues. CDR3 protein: CASSVGQANTEAFF. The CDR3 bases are TGTGCCAGTAGTGTGGGACAAGCAAACACTGAAGCTTTCTTT. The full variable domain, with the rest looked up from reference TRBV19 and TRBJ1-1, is DGGITQSPKYLFRKEGQNVTLSCEQNLNHDAMYWYRQDPGQGLRLIYYSQIVNDFQKGDIAEGYSVSREKKESFPLTVTSAQKNPTAFYLCASSVGQANTEAFFGQGTRLTVV.

The CDR3 nucleotides read TGTGCCAGCTACCCAGGACTAGCGGAAAATCAAGAGACCCAGTACTTC. This codes for CASYPGLAENQETQYF. This chain connects TRBV5-4 to TRBJ2-5; 10 positions agree with TRBD2. In germline, CDR1 is SGHNT, CDR2 YYREEE (reference sequence). Trimming at V came to 7 bases and at J to 2 bases, leaving 11 bases not matched to a gene. The CDR3 length is 16 residues.